Listed below are T cell receptor beta chains from one sample, sequenced in a study of T cell changes during pregnancy in multiple sclerosis. Sequencing used immunoSEQ multiplex PCR; TCRdb keeps in-frame clones, though not all of them. This table holds just under 85,000 clones, approximately 89% found once. The specimen was peripheral blood, collected in the first trimester of pregnancy. Receptors originate from a female donor with multiple sclerosis, enrolled in a pregnancy study. Each CDR3 is given with its conserved first and last residue. Each record gives: V gene, CDR3 length, D gene, clone size, J gene, CDR3 protein, CDR3 DNA. A D gene is named only where the DNA matches it firmly. Some rows have no size entry. The others give once, few or many, or a class for an expanded clone.

V gene: TRBV12-5; CDR3 length: 18; D gene: TRBD1; clone size: -; J gene: TRBJ2-7; CDR3 protein: CASGLVGKNRGDTYEQYF; CDR3 DNA: TGTGCTAGTGGTTTGGTGGGGAAAAACAGGGGGGATACCTACGAGCAGTACTTC
V gene: TRBV25-1; CDR3 length: 14; D gene: -; clone size: -; J gene: TRBJ2-1; CDR3 protein: CASSTGSSYNEQFF; CDR3 DNA: TGTGCCAGCAGCACAGGGAGCTCCTACAATGAGCAGTTCTTC
V gene: TRBV28; CDR3 length: 17; D gene: TRBD1; clone size: -; J gene: TRBJ1-2; CDR3 protein: CASSSSSQGQGLYGYTF; CDR3 DNA: TGTGCCAGCAGTTCATCTAGCCAGGGACAGGGCCTGTATGGCTACACCTTC
V gene: TRBV15; CDR3 length: 16; D gene: TRBD2; clone size: -; J gene: TRBJ2-1; CDR3 protein: CATTTGLAGDHGEQFF; CDR3 DNA: TGTGCCACCACTACAGGACTAGCGGGAGATCACGGCGAGCAGTTCTTC
V gene: TRBV5-6; CDR3 length: 12; D gene: -; clone size: once; J gene: TRBJ2-2; CDR3 protein: CASSRETGELFF; CDR3 DNA: TGTGCCAGCAGCCGAGAGACCGGGGAGCTGTTTTTT
V gene: TRBV11-3; CDR3 length: 14; D gene: TRBD1; clone size: -; J gene: TRBJ2-3; CDR3 protein: CASSGDRGTDTQYF; CDR3 DNA: TGTGCCAGCAGCGGGGACAGGGGCACAGATACGCAGTATTTT
V gene: TRBV18; CDR3 length: 17; D gene: -; clone size: -; J gene: TRBJ1-4; CDR3 protein: CASSWSLLGATNEKLFF; CDR3 DNA: TGTGCCAGCTCCTGGAGCCTCCTAGGGGCAACTAATGAAAAACTGTTTTTT
V gene: TRBV6-4; CDR3 length: 16; D gene: -; clone size: -; J gene: TRBJ1-1; CDR3 protein: CASSRTGGGRTSEAFF; CDR3 DNA: TGTGCCAGCAGTCGAACCGGGGGGGGGAGAACCTCTGAAGCTTTCTTT
V gene: TRBV7-9; CDR3 length: 12; D gene: -; clone size: -; J gene: TRBJ1-6; CDR3 protein: CASRQGGSPLHF; CDR3 DNA: TGTGCCAGCAGACAGGGCGGCTCACCCCTCCACTTT
V gene: TRBV19; CDR3 length: 15; D gene: -; clone size: -; J gene: TRBJ1-6; CDR3 protein: CASSIQGSYNSPLHF; CDR3 DNA: TGTGCCAGTAGTATCCAGGGGTCCTATAATTCACCCCTCCACTTT
V gene: TRBV6-6; CDR3 length: 13; D gene: TRBD2; clone size: -; J gene: TRBJ2-1; CDR3 protein: CASSTGRNNEQFF; CDR3 DNA: TGTGCCAGCAGTACCGGGAGGAACAATGAGCAGTTCTTC
V gene: TRBV30; CDR3 length: 14; D gene: TRBD1; clone size: few; J gene: TRBJ1-1; CDR3 protein: CAWSVRQGDTEAFF; CDR3 DNA: TGTGCCTGGAGTGTACGGCAGGGGGACACTGAAGCTTTCTTT
V gene: TRBV18; CDR3 length: 13; D gene: TRBD1; clone size: -; J gene: TRBJ1-2; CDR3 protein: CASSPGQDYGYTF; CDR3 DNA: TGTGCCAGCTCACCGGGACAGGACTATGGCTACACCTTC
V gene: TRBV6-5; CDR3 length: 13; D gene: TRBD1; clone size: once; J gene: TRBJ1-2; CDR3 protein: CASSLTGDGAYTF; CDR3 DNA: TGTGCCAGCAGCCTCACAGGGGATGGAGCCTACACCTTC
V gene: TRBV27; CDR3 length: 16; D gene: TRBD1; clone size: once; J gene: TRBJ1-6; CDR3 protein: CASSAGTARGNSPLHF; CDR3 DNA: TGTGCCAGCAGTGCGGGGACAGCCCGAGGGAATTCACCCCTCCACTTT
V gene: TRBV28; CDR3 length: 14; D gene: TRBD2; clone size: few; J gene: TRBJ2-5; CDR3 protein: CASSSGLAGDPQYF; CDR3 DNA: TGTGCCAGCAGTTCGGGACTAGCGGGAGATCCCCAGTACTTC
V gene: TRBV4-3; CDR3 length: 17; D gene: TRBD1; clone size: few; J gene: TRBJ2-6; CDR3 protein: CASSPTGGASGANVLTF; CDR3 DNA: TGCGCCAGCAGCCCGACAGGGGGCGCCTCTGGGGCCAACGTCCTGACTTTC
V gene: TRBV13; CDR3 length: 13; D gene: -; clone size: -; J gene: TRBJ2-5; CDR3 protein: CASSRTSSETQYF; CDR3 DNA: TGTGCCAGCAGCCGCACTAGTTCGGAGACCCAGTACTTC